This T cell receptor (beta chain) was captured by sequencing in a study of blood T cell repertoires in COVID-19. As for the study in general: Specimens from acute and convalescent COVID-19 originated in the United States, Italy and Spain. PBMCs, B-cell-depleted T cells, or T cells were the source of the cDNA or gDNA that made up the material.

The data were produced by immunoSEQ multiplex PCR, yet TCRdb's version contains in-frame clones alone and is incomplete. The sample carries about 63,000 clones, roughly three quarters recorded once. Trimming took off 2 bases at V and 1 base at J, with 12 bases between the two ends. CDR3 length: 15 residues. CDR1 is KGHSH and CDR2 is LQKENI in the germline V gene. The receptor was isolated from a woman of 80 years or more with acute or convalescent COVID-19. The sample taken for sequencing was peripheral blood. The chain recombines TRBV18 with TRBJ2-7; maybe TRBD2 (5 bases). CDR3 region: CASSPAAVGSYEQYF. The CDR3 DNA reads TGTGCCAGCTCACCAGCAGCGGTGGGGTCCTACGAGCAGTACTTC.